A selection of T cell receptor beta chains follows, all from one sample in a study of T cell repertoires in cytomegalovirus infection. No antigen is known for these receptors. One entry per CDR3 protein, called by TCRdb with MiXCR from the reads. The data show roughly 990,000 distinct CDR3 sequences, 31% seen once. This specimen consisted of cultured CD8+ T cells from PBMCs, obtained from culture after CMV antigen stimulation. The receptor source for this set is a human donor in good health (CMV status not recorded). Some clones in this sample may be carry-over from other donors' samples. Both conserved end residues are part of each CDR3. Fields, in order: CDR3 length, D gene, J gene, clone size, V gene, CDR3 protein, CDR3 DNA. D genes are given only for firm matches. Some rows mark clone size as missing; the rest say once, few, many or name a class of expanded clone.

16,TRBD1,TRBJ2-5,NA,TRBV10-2,CASSDPLLGGRETQYF,TGCGCCAGCAGTGATCCACTTCTAGGGGGCAGGGAGACCCAGTACTTC
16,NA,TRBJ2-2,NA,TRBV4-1,CASSHDQQGGTGELFF,TGCGCCAGCAGCCATGACCAACAGGGAGGCACCGGGGAGCTGTTTTTT
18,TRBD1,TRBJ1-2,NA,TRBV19,CASSTPGGQGPPDYGYTF,TGTGCCAGTAGCACACCCGGGGGACAGGGCCCTCCAGACTATGGCTACACCTTC
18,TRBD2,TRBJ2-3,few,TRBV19,CASSRKLAGGPSTDTQYF,TGTGCCAGTAGTAGGAAGCTAGCGGGGGGACCCAGCACAGATACGCAGTATTTT
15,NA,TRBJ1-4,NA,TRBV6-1,CASSEVWGVWEKLFF,TGTGCCAGCAGTGAAGTGTGGGGGGTTTGGGAAAAACTGTTTTTT
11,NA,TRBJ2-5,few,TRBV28,CARWGQETQYF,TGTGCCAGGTGGGGTCAAGAGACCCAGTACTTC
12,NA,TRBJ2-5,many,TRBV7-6,CASSPGEETQYF,TGTGCCAGCAGCCCCGGGGAAGAGACCCAGTACTTC
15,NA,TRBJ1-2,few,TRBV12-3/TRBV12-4,CASSLAPGFPYGYTF,TGTGCCAGCAGTTTAGCGCCAGGGTTCCCATATGGCTACACCTTC
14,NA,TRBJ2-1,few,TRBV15,CATSKRTTHNEQFF,TGTGCCACCAGCAAACGGACTACCCACAATGAGCAGTTCTTC
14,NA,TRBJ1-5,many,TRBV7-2,CASSFLQGFQPQHF,TGTGCCAGCAGCTTCCTACAGGGTTTTCAGCCCCAGCATTTT
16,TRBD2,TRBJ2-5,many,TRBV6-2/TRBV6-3,CASSAPSGAGQETQYF,TGTGCCAGCAGTGCCCCTAGCGGGGCGGGCCAAGAGACCCAGTACTTC
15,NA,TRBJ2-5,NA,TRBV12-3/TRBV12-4,CASSWVGQSQETQYF,TGTGCCAGCAGTTGGGTCGGGCAGTCCCAAGAGACCCAGTACTTC
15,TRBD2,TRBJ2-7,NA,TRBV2,CASSGTSGGSYEQYF,TGTGCCAGCAGTGGGACTAGCGGGGGCTCCTACGAGCAGTACTTC
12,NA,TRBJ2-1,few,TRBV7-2,CASIPALNEQFF,TGTGCCAGCATCCCCGCGCTCAATGAGCAGTTCTTC
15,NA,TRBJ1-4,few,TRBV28,CASSLSGSTNEKLFF,TGTGCCAGCAGTTTATCTGGGTCAACTAATGAAAAACTGTTTTTT
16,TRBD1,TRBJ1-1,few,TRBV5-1,CASSPNPGQGNTEAFF,TGCGCCAGCAGCCCTAATCCGGGACAGGGAAACACTGAAGCTTTCTTT
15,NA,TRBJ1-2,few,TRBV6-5,CASTRGRGANYGYTF,TGTGCCAGCACTCGGGGCCGCGGAGCTAACTATGGCTACACCTTC
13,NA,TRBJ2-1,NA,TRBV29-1,CSVGALSYNEQFF,TGCAGCGTCGGGGCCCTGTCCTACAATGAGCAGTTCTTC
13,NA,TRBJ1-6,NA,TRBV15,CATRGPYNSPLHF,TGTGCCACCAGGGGTCCCTATAATTCACCCCTCCACTTT
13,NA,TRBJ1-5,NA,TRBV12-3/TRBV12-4,CASSLSGNQTQHF,TGTGCCAGCAGTTTATCGGGGAATCAGACCCAGCATTTT
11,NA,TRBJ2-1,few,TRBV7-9,CASSVGHEQFF,TGTGCCAGCAGCGTGGGCCATGAGCAGTTCTTC
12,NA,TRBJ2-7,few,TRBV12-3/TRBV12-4,CASSSSGGEQYF,TGTGCCAGCAGTTCTTCCGGGGGCGAGCAGTACTTC
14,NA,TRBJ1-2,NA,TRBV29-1,CSVEGTGLNYGYTF,TGCAGCGTTGAGGGGACGGGGCTTAACTATGGCTACACCTTC
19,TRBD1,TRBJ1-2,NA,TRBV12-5,CASGWPIGQGKTPNYGYTF,TGTGCTAGTGGTTGGCCCATAGGACAGGGGAAAACGCCGAACTATGGCTACACCTTC
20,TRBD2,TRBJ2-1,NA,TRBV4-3,CASSHGAVAGNHPSYNEQFF,TGCGCCAGCAGCCACGGGGCTGTAGCGGGGAATCATCCAAGCTACAATGAGCAGTTCTTC
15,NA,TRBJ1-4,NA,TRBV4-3,CASSQDSWAVEKLFF,TGCGCCAGCAGCCAAGATTCATGGGCGGTTGAAAAACTGTTTTTT
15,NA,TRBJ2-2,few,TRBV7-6,CASSSETENTGELFF,TGTGCCAGCTCATCGGAGACGGAGAACACCGGGGAGCTGTTTTTT
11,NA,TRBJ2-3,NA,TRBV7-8,CASPLSDTQYF,TGTGCCAGCCCCTTGAGCGATACGCAGTATTTT
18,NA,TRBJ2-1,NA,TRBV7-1,CASSMDLRAVMSDNEQFF,TGTGCCAGCAGCATGGACCTTAGGGCCGTGATGTCGGACAATGAGCAGTTCTTC
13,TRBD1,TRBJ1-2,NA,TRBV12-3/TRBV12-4,CASTTGVHYGYTF,TGTGCCAGCACCACAGGGGTTCATTATGGCTACACCTTC
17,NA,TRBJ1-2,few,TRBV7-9,CASSLGFAGAPKYGYTF,TGTGCCAGCAGCTTAGGATTTGCGGGGGCGCCAAAGTATGGCTACACCTTC
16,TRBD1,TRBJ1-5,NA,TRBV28,CASSFDWTGGDQPQHF,TGTGCCAGCAGTTTTGATTGGACAGGGGGCGATCAGCCCCAGCATTTT
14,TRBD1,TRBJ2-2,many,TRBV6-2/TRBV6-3,CASSRDRATGELFF,TGTGCCAGCAGTCGGGACAGGGCGACCGGGGAGCTGTTTTTT
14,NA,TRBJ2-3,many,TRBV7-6,CASSSRQSTDTQYF,TGTGCCAGCAGCTCCAGACAGAGCACAGATACGCAGTATTTT
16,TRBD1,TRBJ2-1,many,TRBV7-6,CASSPGTVLSYNEQFF,TGTGCCAGCAGCCCCGGGACAGTTCTTTCCTACAATGAGCAGTTCTTC
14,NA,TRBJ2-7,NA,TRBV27,CASTNRAGLDEQYF,TGTGCCAGCACCAATCGGGCAGGGTTGGACGAGCAGTACTTC
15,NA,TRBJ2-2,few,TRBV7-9,CASSLARASGRELFF,TGTGCCAGCAGCTTAGCACGGGCCAGCGGTCGGGAGCTGTTTTTT